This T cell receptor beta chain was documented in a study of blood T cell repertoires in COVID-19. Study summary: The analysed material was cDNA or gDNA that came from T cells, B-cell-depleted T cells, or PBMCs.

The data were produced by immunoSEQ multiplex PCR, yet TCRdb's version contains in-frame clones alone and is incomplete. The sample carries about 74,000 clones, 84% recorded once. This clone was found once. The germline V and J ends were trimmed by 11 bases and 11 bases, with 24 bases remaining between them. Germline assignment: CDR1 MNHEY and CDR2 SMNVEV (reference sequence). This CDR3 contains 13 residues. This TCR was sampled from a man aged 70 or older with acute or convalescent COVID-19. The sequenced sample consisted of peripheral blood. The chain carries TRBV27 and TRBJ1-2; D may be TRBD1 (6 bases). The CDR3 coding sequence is TGTGCCGCTCGAGGGGGGGGCCCGATTAGATACACCTTC. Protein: CAARGGGPIRYTF.